The 12 T cell receptor beta chains given below trace back to one sample, sequenced in a study of control samples from healthy donors and cancer patients (dated by TCRdb to the early 2020s). Libraries were made using the immunoSEQ multiplex PCR assay. As stored in TCRdb, this immuneACCESS dataset retains in-frame rearrangements with V and J assigned. A fraction of the clones does not appear; measured against another copy, unresolved V genes explain less than half of the discrepancy, and the remainder lacks a known reason. This sample is represented by some 40,000 clones; around 94% of them were singletons. The ten largest clones take up about 24% of the sample. The sequenced sample was blood. The receptors shown here come from a man aged 55 to 70 in good health.

The chain couples TRBV2 to TRBJ1-4; D is possibly TRBD1 (6 bases). Trimming took 7 bases from V and 7 from J, leaving 16 bases between them. This CDR3 contains 14 residues. CDR1 is SNHLY, CDR2 FYNNEI, per germline. CDR3 in amino acids: CASKTTGLGEKLFF. The CDR3 DNA follows: TGTGCCAGCAAAACCACAGGGTTGGGTGAAAAACTGTTTTTT.

The chain has TRBV28 and TRBJ2-3, with a possible D match to TRBD2 (6 bases). The V end was cut by 6 bases, the J end by 2 bases, with 15 bases between. Germline V gene lookup returns CDR1 MDHEN and CDR2 SYDVKM. The CDR3 is made up of 15 amino acids. The CDR3 sequence is CASREGIEDTDTQYF. As DNA, the CDR3 is TGTGCCAGCAGGGAGGGTATTGAGGACACAGATACGCAGTATTTT.

V and J are TRBV7-6 and TRBJ2-3; D remains ambiguous. V was cut by 4 bases and J by 2 bases, with 13 bases left in between. The germline V gene has CDR1 SGHVS and CDR2 FNYEAQ. CDR3 length equals 15 residues. The CDR3 reads CASSSALSATDTQYF. The CDR3 DNA reads TGTGCCAGCAGCTCCGCCCTCTCAGCCACAGATACGCAGTATTTT. Full variable domain (rest looked up from reference TRBV7-6 and TRBJ2-3): GAGVSQSPRYKVTKRGQDVALRCDPISGHVSLYWYRQALGQGPEFLTYFNYEAQQDKSGLPNDRFSAERPEGSISTLTIQRTEQRDSAMYRCASSSALSATDTQYFGPGTRLTVL.

The chain employs TRBV11-3 and TRBJ1-4; 9 bases are shared with TRBD1. Trimming cost V 5 bases and J 0 bases; bases outside gene matches: 10. The CDR3 is made up of 18 amino acids. Germline V lookup: CDR1 SGHNT, CDR2 YENEEA. CDR3 coding DNA: TGTGCCAGCAGCCCTGGGACAGGGAGAAGTGCAACTAATGAAAAACTGTTTTTT. As protein: CASSPGTGRSATNEKLFF.

The CDR3 DNA follows: TGTGCCAGCAGCATTGGTTTAGGGGGAATGAGCAATCAGCCCCAGCATTTT. This gives the protein CASSIGLGGMSNQPQHF. The chain recombines TRBV3-1 (or the pseudogene TRBV3-2) with TRBJ1-5; D possibly corresponds to TRBD1 (6 bases). Germline assignment: CDR1 LGHDT and CDR2 YNNKEL (reference sequence). V gave up 5 bases and J gave up 1 base, with 18 bases separating them. This CDR3 region has 17 residues.

The chain employs TRBV9 and TRBJ2-4, with D possibly being TRBD1 (6 bases). Trimming pared 4 bases from V and 0 bases from J, leaving 14 bases between. CDR1 and CDR2 (germline): SGDLS, YYNGEE. This CDR3 region has 16 residues. CDR3 coding DNA: TGTGCCAGCAGCCCTACGACAGGATTAGCCAAAAACATTCAGTACTTC. As protein: CASSPTTGLAKNIQYF. The full variable domain, in which reference TRBV9 and TRBJ2-4 provide the parts outside the CDR3, is DSGVTQTPKHLITATGQRVTLRCSPRSGDLSVYWYQQSLDQGLQFLIQYYNGEERAKGNILERFSAQQFPDLHSELNLSSLELGDSALYFCASSPTTGLAKNIQYFGAGTRLSVL.

The chain uses TRBV5-1 and TRBJ1-2; D gene ambiguous. Germline CDR1 reads SGHRS; CDR2 reads YFSETQ. V gave up 0 bases and J gave up 4 bases, with 4 bases separating them. This CDR3 spans 12 amino acids. Here the CDR3 reads CASSLAGYGYTF. CDR3 DNA sequence: TGCGCCAGCAGCTTGGCCGGCTATGGCTACACCTTC.

The CDR3 region is CASSLFKGANTEAFF. The CDR3 nucleotides are TGTGCCAGCAGCTTATTTAAGGGGGCGAACACTGAAGCTTTCTTT. The rearrangement uses TRBV7-3 and TRBJ1-1; 7 nucleotides agree with TRBD1. CDR1 and CDR2 (germline): SGHTA, FQGTGA. Losses at the gene ends were 2 bases for V and 1 base for J; bases not matched to a gene: 4. This CDR3 is built from 15 residues. Combining the CDR3 with reference TRBV7-3 and TRBJ1-1 gives the whole variable domain GAGVSQTPSNKVTEKGKYVELRCDPISGHTALYWYRQSLGQGPEFLIYFQGTGAADDSGLPNDRFFAVRPEGSVSTLKIQRTERGDSAVYLCASSLFKGANTEAFFGQGTRLTVV.

This chain uses TRBV11-2 with TRBJ2-2; 12 bases map to TRBD2. CDR3 length equals 19 residues. V shed 1 base and J 6 bases; nucleotides not matched to a gene: 12. The germline V gene has CDR1 SGHAT and CDR2 FQNNGV. The CDR3 is CASSLAGTSGYGWSGELFF. Here the CDR3 DNA reads TGTGCCAGCAGCTTAGCCGGGACTAGCGGGTACGGGTGGTCCGGGGAGCTGTTTTTT.

The genes are TRBV30 and TRBJ1-5; tentatively, D is TRBD1 (5 bases). The CDR3 totals 17 residues. The germline CDR1 and CDR2 sequences are GTSNPN and SVGIG (reference sequence). Trimming stripped 3 bases from V and 8 bases from J, with 26 bases between. The CDR3 DNA sequence: TGTGCCTGGAGGAGTACGCAGGGATTTTTACGAGGTGAGCCCCAGCATTTT. This sequence encodes CAWRSTQGFLRGEPQHF.

This rearrangement joins TRBV7-9 to TRBJ2-5, with TRBD2 matching over 8 bases. V shed 1 base and J 5 bases; nucleotides not matched to a gene: 6. The CDR3 consists of 15 residues. Germline V gene sequence: CDR1 SEHNR, CDR2 FQNEAQ (reference sequence). DNA for the CDR3: TGTGCCAGCAGCTTAGTTGCGGGAGGCTGGGAGACCCAGTACTTC. Encoded protein: CASSLVAGGWETQYF.

This clone turned up a few times. The chain joins TRBV11-3 to TRBJ2-2; D unresolved. The CDR3 consists of 13 residues. Germline-derived CDR1 and CDR2 are SGHNT and YENEEA. Between the trimmed V and J ends, which lost 5 bases and 3 bases, there was a span of 7 bases. CDR3 in amino acids: CASSPRDTGELFF. DNA of the CDR3: TGTGCCAGCAGCCCCCGGGACACCGGGGAGCTGTTTTTT.